These T cell receptor beta chains were read from a single sample in a study of Tregs in tolerant kidney transplant recipients. The data were produced by immunoSEQ multiplex PCR, yet TCRdb's version contains in-frame clones alone and is incomplete. The table has 60,000 to 70,000 clones, just under 95% seen once. The input for sequencing was CD8+ T cells from blood, taken before the transplant. The receptors here all came from a human donor who received a combined kidney and bone marrow transplant. CDR3s include the opening cysteine and the closing phenylalanine or tryptophan. Fields, in order: D gene, J gene, V gene, clone size, CDR3 DNA, CDR3 protein. A D gene is named only where the DNA matches it firmly. A clone size is listed for some rows: how often the clone was seen (once, few, many), or a class if it is expanded.

d_call: -; j_call: TRBJ2-7; v_call: TRBV27; clone_size: -; cdr3_nt: TGTGCCAGCAGTTTCAGGTTTAAGTACGAGCAGTACTTC; cdr3_aa: CASSFRFKYEQYF
d_call: TRBD1; j_call: TRBJ2-7; v_call: TRBV14; clone_size: -; cdr3_nt: TGTGCCAGCAGCCAGACAGGGGGGGACTACGAGCAGTACTTC; cdr3_aa: CASSQTGGDYEQYF
d_call: TRBD2; j_call: TRBJ2-2; v_call: TRBV5-6; clone_size: -; cdr3_nt: TGTGCCAGCAGCTTTGGGCTAGCGGACACCGGGGAGCTGTTTTTT; cdr3_aa: CASSFGLADTGELFF
d_call: TRBD2; j_call: TRBJ2-7; v_call: TRBV5-6; clone_size: -; cdr3_nt: TGTGCCAGCAGCTTGGCGGGAGGGCTGTACGAGCAGTACTTC; cdr3_aa: CASSLAGGLYEQYF
d_call: -; j_call: TRBJ2-2; v_call: TRBV7-7; clone_size: -; cdr3_nt: TGTGCCAGACAAGAAAACACCGGGGAGCTGTTTTTT; cdr3_aa: CARQENTGELFF
d_call: -; j_call: TRBJ2-1; v_call: TRBV5-4; clone_size: medium-sized; cdr3_nt: TGTGCCAGCAGCTACACCCAGGTCCATGAGCAGTTCTTC; cdr3_aa: CASSYTQVHEQFF
d_call: TRBD1; j_call: TRBJ2-4; v_call: TRBV7-9; clone_size: -; cdr3_nt: TGTGCCAGCAGCTTAGTTGGACAGGGGGCTGTTCGATTTGTCATTCAGTACTTC; cdr3_aa: CASSLVGQGAVRFVIQYF
d_call: TRBD2; j_call: TRBJ2-1; v_call: TRBV7-8; clone_size: -; cdr3_nt: TGTGCCAGCAGCGCACGACTAGCGGGGCAATACAATGAGCAGTTCTTC; cdr3_aa: CASSARLAGQYNEQFF
d_call: -; j_call: TRBJ2-5; v_call: TRBV2; clone_size: -; cdr3_nt: TGTGCCAGCAGTCCCTGGGACTTCCAAGAGACCCAGTACTTC; cdr3_aa: CASSPWDFQETQYF
d_call: -; j_call: TRBJ2-1; v_call: TRBV14; clone_size: -; cdr3_nt: TGTGCCAGCAGCACCCGGGACACGCATGAGCAGTTCTTC; cdr3_aa: CASSTRDTHEQFF
d_call: TRBD1; j_call: TRBJ2-7; v_call: TRBV5-1; clone_size: -; cdr3_nt: TGCGCCAGCAGTTCCGGGACAGCAACGTCCTACGAGCAGTACTTC; cdr3_aa: CASSSGTATSYEQYF
d_call: TRBD1; j_call: TRBJ2-1; v_call: TRBV7-2; clone_size: -; cdr3_nt: TGTGCCAGCAGCTTAGTTTACGGACAGGTCTCCTACAATGAGCAGTTCTTC; cdr3_aa: CASSLVYGQVSYNEQFF
d_call: -; j_call: TRBJ1-6; v_call: TRBV7-2; clone_size: -; cdr3_nt: TGTGCCAGCAGCTCAGGGGTCGGCTCCTATAATTCACCCCTCCACTTT; cdr3_aa: CASSSGVGSYNSPLHF
d_call: TRBD2; j_call: TRBJ2-7; v_call: TRBV6-5; clone_size: -; cdr3_nt: TGTGCCAGCACCGCCATCTGGACTAGCGGCTACGAGCAGTACTTC; cdr3_aa: CASTAIWTSGYEQYF
d_call: TRBD2; j_call: TRBJ2-7; v_call: TRBV7-8; clone_size: -; cdr3_nt: TGTGCCAGCAGCTTGGAGGCTCCTAGCGGGAGTTTTTACGAGCAGTACTTC; cdr3_aa: CASSLEAPSGSFYEQYF
d_call: TRBD1; j_call: TRBJ2-7; v_call: TRBV4-1; clone_size: -; cdr3_nt: TGCGCCAGCAGCCTCATAACCGGGACAGGGGCGTACGAGCAGTACTTC; cdr3_aa: CASSLITGTGAYEQYF
d_call: TRBD1; j_call: TRBJ2-1; v_call: TRBV27; clone_size: -; cdr3_nt: TGTGCCAGCAGTTCGATTGACAGGGTTGGGGAGCAGTTCTTC; cdr3_aa: CASSSIDRVGEQFF
d_call: TRBD2; j_call: TRBJ2-1; v_call: TRBV25-1; clone_size: -; cdr3_nt: TGTGCCAGCAGTGAAACGGGCGGGAGCTTCAATGAGCAGTTCTTC; cdr3_aa: CASSETGGSFNEQFF
d_call: TRBD2; j_call: TRBJ2-7; v_call: TRBV6-1; clone_size: -; cdr3_nt: TGTGCCAGCAGTGTTCTGGCTAGCGGGAGCTACGAGCAGTACTTC; cdr3_aa: CASSVLASGSYEQYF
d_call: -; j_call: TRBJ2-7; v_call: TRBV13; clone_size: -; cdr3_nt: TGTGCCAGCAGCTTAGTACGGGACACAGGAGAGCAGTACTTC; cdr3_aa: CASSLVRDTGEQYF
d_call: -; j_call: TRBJ1-1; v_call: TRBV7-9; clone_size: -; cdr3_nt: TGTGCCAGCAGCTTAGGGGGCGACCAGGGTTTCTTT; cdr3_aa: CASSLGGDQGFF
d_call: -; j_call: TRBJ2-7; v_call: TRBV9; clone_size: -; cdr3_nt: TGTGCCAGCAGCGTAGGGCGGGGGCCCTACGAGCAGTACTTC; cdr3_aa: CASSVGRGPYEQYF
d_call: -; j_call: TRBJ1-3; v_call: TRBV9; clone_size: -; cdr3_nt: TGTGCCAGCAGCGTAGCTGCCGCGGGGGGAAACACCATATATTTT; cdr3_aa: CASSVAAAGGNTIYF
d_call: -; j_call: TRBJ1-5; v_call: TRBV4-3; clone_size: -; cdr3_nt: TGCGCCAGCAGCCAAGATTGGGGTTTTGATGTCGCGGGGAGTTCTAATCAGCCCCAGCATTTT; cdr3_aa: CASSQDWGFDVAGSSNQPQHF
d_call: TRBD1; j_call: TRBJ1-6; v_call: TRBV30; clone_size: -; cdr3_nt: TGTGCCTGGGGGACAGAAAACTATAATTCCCCCCTCCACTTT; cdr3_aa: CAWGTENYNSPLHF
d_call: TRBD1; j_call: TRBJ1-5; v_call: TRBV30; clone_size: -; cdr3_nt: TGTGCCTGGAGTGTGGGACAGGCAAATCAGCCCCAGCATTTT; cdr3_aa: CAWSVGQANQPQHF
d_call: TRBD1; j_call: TRBJ2-5; v_call: TRBV7-9; clone_size: -; cdr3_nt: TGTGCCAGCAGCGAAAGGACAGGTATCCAAGAGACCCAGTACTTC; cdr3_aa: CASSERTGIQETQYF
d_call: TRBD2; j_call: TRBJ2-7; v_call: TRBV13; clone_size: -; cdr3_nt: TGTGCCAGCAGCTTAGGTGCGGGAGAATTCCTCGAGCAGTACTTC; cdr3_aa: CASSLGAGEFLEQYF
d_call: TRBD2; j_call: TRBJ2-3; v_call: TRBV9; clone_size: -; cdr3_nt: TGTGCCAGCAGCGCCCCCCGGGGGGTAGCCACAGATACGCAGTATTTT; cdr3_aa: CASSAPRGVATDTQYF
d_call: -; j_call: TRBJ2-4; v_call: TRBV7-9; clone_size: -; cdr3_nt: TGTGCCAGCAGCCATAGAAACCTAGCCAAAAACATTCAGTACTTC; cdr3_aa: CASSHRNLAKNIQYF
d_call: TRBD1; j_call: TRBJ1-6; v_call: TRBV30; clone_size: -; cdr3_nt: TGTGCCTGGAGTGTAGGACAGGGGAGGTCACCCCTCCACTTT; cdr3_aa: CAWSVGQGRSPLHF
d_call: TRBD1; j_call: TRBJ1-5; v_call: TRBV5-6; clone_size: -; cdr3_nt: TGTGCCAGCAGTCGGGACAGGCTAAATCAGCCCCAGCATTTT; cdr3_aa: CASSRDRLNQPQHF
d_call: TRBD2; j_call: TRBJ2-7; v_call: TRBV6-5; clone_size: -; cdr3_nt: TGTGCCAGCAGCCCAATCGGACTAGAGGAATACGAGCAGTACTTC; cdr3_aa: CASSPIGLEEYEQYF